This T cell receptor beta chain was identified during a study of T cell responses to AZD1222 COVID-19 vaccine. Study observations and caveats: Researchers report vaccine-associated CD4 TCRs spanning spike, with dominance at 160-218 and 743-854. Spike-specific TCR breadth and depth rose after two AZD1222 doses. Donors skewed white British and female; clonal diversity was possibly underestimated. Close to half of all spike-specific TCRs reportedly target regions of the variants that are unmutated.

Assay used: immunoSEQ multiplex PCR; TCRdb lists only in-frame clones, some missing. The sample comprises roughly 130,000 clones, about 90% of which are singletons, and over 1.5% rests with the top ten. V was shortened by 3 bases and J by 6 bases, with 17 bases between the two germline ends. There are 15 residues in the CDR3. Looked up from germline, CDR1 is KGHSH and CDR2 is LQKENI. A word on this clone: The antigen remains undetermined.

The input for sequencing was peripheral blood, taken on day 0 of AZD1222 vaccination. J is TRBJ1-1 and V is TRBV18; possibly TRBD1 for D (6 bases). The clonotype originates from an adult in good health. This CDR3 reads CASSPPHQQGSEAFF. The DNA of the CDR3 is TGTGCCAGCTCACCCCCACATCAACAGGGATCTGAAGCTTTCTTT.